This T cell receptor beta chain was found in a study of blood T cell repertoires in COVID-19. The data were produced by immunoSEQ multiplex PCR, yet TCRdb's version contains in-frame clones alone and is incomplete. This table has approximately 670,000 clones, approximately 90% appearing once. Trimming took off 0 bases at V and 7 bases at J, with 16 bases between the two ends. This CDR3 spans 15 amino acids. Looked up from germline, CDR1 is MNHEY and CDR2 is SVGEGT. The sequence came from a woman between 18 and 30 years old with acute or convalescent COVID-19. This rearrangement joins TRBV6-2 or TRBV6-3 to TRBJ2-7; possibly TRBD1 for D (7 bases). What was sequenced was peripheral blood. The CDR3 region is CASSYSRQGLREQYF. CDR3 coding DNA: TGTGCCAGCAGTTACTCAAGACAGGGACTGAGGGAGCAGTACTTC.